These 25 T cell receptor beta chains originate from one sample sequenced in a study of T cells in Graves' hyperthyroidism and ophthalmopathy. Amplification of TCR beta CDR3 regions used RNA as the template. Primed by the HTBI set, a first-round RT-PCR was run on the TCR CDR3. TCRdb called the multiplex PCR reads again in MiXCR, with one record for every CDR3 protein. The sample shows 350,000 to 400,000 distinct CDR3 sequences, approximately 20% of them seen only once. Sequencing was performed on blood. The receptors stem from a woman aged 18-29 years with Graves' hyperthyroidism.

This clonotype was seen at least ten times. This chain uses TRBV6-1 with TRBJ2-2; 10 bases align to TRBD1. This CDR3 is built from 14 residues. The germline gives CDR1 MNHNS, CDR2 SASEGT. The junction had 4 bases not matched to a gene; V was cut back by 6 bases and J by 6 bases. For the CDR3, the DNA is TGTGCCAGCAGATCCGGGACAGGGGCCGGGGAGCTGTTTTTT. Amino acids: CASRSGTGAGELFF.

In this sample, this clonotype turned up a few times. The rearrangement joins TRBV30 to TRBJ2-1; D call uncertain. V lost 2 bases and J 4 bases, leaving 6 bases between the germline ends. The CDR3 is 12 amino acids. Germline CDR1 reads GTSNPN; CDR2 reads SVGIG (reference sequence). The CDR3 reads CAWSSSYNEQFF. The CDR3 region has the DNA TGTGCCTGGAGTAGCAGTTACAATGAGCAGTTCTTC.

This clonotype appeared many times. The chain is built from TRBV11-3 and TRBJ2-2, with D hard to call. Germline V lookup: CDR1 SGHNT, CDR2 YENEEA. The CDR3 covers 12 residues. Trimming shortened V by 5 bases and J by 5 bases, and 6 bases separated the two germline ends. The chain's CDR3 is CASSPFTGELFF. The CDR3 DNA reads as TGTGCCAGCAGCCCCTTTACCGGGGAGCTGTTTTTT.

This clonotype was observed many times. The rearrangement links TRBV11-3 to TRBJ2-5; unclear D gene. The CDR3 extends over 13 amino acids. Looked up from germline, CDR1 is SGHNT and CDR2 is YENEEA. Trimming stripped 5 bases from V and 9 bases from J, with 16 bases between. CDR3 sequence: CASSLGSRGAQYF. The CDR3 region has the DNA TGTGCCAGCAGCCTCGGGTCTCGTGGAGCCCAGTACTTC.

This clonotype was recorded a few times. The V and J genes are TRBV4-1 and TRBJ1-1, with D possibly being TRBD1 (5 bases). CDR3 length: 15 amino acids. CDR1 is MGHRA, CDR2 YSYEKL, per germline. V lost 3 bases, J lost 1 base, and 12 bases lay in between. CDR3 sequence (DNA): TGCGCCAGCAGCCAGAGGGGTGCAGAGAACACTGAAGCTTTCTTT. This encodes CASSQRGAENTEAFF.

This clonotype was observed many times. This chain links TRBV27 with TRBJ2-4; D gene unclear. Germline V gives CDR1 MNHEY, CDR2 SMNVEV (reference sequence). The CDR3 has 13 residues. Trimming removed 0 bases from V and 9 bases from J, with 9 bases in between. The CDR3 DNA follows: TGTGCCAGCAGTTTATCAAGGGATAGCATTCAGTACTTC. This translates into CASSLSRDSIQYF.

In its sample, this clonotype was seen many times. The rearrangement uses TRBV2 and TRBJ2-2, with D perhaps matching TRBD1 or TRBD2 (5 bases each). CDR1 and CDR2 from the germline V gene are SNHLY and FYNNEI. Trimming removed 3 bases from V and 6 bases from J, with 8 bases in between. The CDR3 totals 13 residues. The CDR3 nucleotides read TGTGCCAGCAGTGAGTGGGGGTCCGGGGAGCTGTTTTTT. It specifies CASSEWGSGELFF.

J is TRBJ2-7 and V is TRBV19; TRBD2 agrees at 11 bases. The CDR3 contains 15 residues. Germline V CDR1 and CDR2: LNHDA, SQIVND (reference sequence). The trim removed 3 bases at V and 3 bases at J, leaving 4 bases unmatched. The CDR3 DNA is TGTGCCAGTAGTATCTCCGGGACTAGCGGCTACGAGCAGTACTTC. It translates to CASSISGTSGYEQYF.

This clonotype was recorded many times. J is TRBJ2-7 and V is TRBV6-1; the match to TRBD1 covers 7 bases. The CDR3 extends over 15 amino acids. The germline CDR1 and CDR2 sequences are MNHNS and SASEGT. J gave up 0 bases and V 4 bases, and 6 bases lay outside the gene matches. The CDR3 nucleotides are TGTGCCAGCAGTGGCCTACAGGGGAGCTCCTACGAGCAGTACTTC. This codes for CASSGLQGSSYEQYF.

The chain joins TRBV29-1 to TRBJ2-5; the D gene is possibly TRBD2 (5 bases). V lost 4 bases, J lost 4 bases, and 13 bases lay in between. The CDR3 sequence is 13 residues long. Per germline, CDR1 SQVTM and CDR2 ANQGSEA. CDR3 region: CSVARDPRETQYF. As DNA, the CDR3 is TGCAGCGTTGCGAGGGATCCCAGAGAGACCCAGTACTTC.

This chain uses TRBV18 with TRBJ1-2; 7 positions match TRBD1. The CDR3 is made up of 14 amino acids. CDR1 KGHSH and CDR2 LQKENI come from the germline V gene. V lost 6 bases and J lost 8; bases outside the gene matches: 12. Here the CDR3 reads CASSPTGPPWGYTF. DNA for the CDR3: TGTGCCAGCTCGCCGACAGGGCCCCCTTGGGGCTACACCTTC.

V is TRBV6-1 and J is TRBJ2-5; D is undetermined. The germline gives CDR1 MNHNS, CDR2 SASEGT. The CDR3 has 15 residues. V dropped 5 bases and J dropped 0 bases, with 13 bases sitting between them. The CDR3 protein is CASSQPPGYQETQYF. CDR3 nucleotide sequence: TGTGCCAGCAGTCAACCGCCCGGCTACCAAGAGACCCAGTACTTC.

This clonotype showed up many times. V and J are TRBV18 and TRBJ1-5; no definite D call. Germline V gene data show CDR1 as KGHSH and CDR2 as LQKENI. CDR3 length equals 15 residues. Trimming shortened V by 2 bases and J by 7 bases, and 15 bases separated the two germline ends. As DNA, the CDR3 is TGTGCCAGCTCACCAACCCCCACTTCCCAGCAGCCCCAGCATTTT. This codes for CASSPTPTSQQPQHF.

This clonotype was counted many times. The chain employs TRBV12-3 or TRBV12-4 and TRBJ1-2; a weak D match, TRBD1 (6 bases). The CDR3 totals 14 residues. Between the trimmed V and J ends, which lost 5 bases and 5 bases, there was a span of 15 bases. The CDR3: CASSLGQIRYGYTF. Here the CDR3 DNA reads TGTGCCAGCAGTCTAGGACAGATCCGGTATGGCTACACCTTC.

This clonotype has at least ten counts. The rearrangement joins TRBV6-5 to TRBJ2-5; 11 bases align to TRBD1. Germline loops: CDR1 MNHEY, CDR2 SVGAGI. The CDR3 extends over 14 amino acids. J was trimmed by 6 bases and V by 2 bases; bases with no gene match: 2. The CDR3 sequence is CASSYGTGGQTQYF. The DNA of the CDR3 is TGTGCCAGCAGTTACGGGACAGGGGGACAGACCCAGTACTTC.

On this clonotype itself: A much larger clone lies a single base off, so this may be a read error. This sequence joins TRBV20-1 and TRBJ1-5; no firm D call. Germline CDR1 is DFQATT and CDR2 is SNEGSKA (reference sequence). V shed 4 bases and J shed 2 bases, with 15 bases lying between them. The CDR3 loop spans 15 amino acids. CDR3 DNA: TGCAGTGCTATCAGGAAGGGAATTCGCAATCAGCCCCAGCATTTT. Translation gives CSAIRKGIRNQPQHF.

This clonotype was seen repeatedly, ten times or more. CDR3 sequence reads: CASSAGESYEQYF. The CDR3, as DNA: TGTGCCAGCAGTGCCGGGGAGTCCTACGAGCAGTACTTC. The chain is built from TRBV6-1 and TRBJ2-7, with D maybe TRBD2 (5 bases). CDR3 size: 13 residues. Per the germline V gene, CDR1 is MNHNS and CDR2 is SASEGT. V lost 4 bases and J lost 1, with 8 bases in between.

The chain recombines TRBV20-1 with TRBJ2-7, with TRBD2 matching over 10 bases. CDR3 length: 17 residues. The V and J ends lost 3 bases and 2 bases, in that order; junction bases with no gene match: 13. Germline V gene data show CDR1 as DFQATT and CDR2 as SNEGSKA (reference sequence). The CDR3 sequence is CSASAPPGTSVTYEQYF. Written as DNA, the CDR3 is TGCAGTGCTAGTGCCCCCCCTGGGACTAGCGTGACCTACGAGCAGTACTTC.

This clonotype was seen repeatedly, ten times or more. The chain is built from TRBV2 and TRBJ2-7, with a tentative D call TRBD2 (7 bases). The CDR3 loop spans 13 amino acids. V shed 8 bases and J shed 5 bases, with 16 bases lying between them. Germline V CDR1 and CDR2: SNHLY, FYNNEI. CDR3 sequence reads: CASGVAGANEQYF. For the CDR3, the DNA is TGTGCCAGCGGCGTGGCGGGGGCGAACGAGCAGTACTTC.

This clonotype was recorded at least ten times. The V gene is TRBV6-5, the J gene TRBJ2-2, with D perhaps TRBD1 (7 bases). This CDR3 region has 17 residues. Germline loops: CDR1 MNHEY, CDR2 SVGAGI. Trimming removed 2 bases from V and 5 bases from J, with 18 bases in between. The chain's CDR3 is CASSYPPRAGGTGELFF. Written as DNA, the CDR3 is TGTGCCAGCAGTTACCCCCCCCGCGCAGGGGGGACCGGGGAGCTGTTTTTT.

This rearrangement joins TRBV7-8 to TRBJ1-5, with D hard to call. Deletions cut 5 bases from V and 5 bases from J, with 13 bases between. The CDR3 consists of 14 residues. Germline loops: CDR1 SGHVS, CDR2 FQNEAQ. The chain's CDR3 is CASSPSNSYQPQHF. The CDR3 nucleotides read TGTGCCAGCAGCCCCTCAAACAGCTATCAGCCCCAGCATTTT.

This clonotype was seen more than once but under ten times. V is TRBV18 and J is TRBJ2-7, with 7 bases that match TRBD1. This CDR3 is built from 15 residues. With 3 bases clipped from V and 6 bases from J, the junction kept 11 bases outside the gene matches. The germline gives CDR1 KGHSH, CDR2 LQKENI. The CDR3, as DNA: TGTGCCAGCTCACCGCCGGGACAGCGAAGGGGCGAGCAGTACTTC. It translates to CASSPPGQRRGEQYF. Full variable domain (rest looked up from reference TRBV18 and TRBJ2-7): NAGVMQNPRHLVRRRGQEARLRCSPMKGHSHVYWYRQLPEEGLKFMVYLQKENIIDESGMPKERFSAEFPKEGPSILRIQQVVRGDSAAYFCASSPPGQRRGEQYFGPGTRLTVT.

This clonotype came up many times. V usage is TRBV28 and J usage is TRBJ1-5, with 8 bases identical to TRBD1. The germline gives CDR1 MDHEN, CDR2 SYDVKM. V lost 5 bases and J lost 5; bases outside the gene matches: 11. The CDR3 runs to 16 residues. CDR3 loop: CASSAHRTGMDQPQHF. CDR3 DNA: TGTGCCAGCAGTGCCCATCGGACAGGGATGGATCAGCCCCAGCATTTT.

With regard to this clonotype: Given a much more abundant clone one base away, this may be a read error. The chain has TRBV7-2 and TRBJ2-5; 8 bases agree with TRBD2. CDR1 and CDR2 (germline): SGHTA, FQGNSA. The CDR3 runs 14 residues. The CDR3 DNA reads TGTGCCAGCAGCTCGGGACTAGGGGAAGAGACCAAGTACTTC. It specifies CASSSGLGEETKYF.

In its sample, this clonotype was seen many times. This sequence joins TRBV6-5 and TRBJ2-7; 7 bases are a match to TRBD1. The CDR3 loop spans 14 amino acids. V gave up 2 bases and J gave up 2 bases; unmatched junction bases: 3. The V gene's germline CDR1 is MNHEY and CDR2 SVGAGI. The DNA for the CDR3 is TGTGCCAGCAGTTACCCACAGGGGACCTACGAGCAGTACTTC. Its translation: CASSYPQGTYEQYF.